Reported below is one T cell receptor (beta chain). This clone was detected only a few times. The target of this receptor is not known. It has no much larger one-base neighbor in the sample; base qualities were not kept. All of the isolated RNA was reverse transcribed with the High Capacity cDNA Reverse Transcription Kit, so expressed TCRB transcripts were sequenced. Deep immunoSEQ sequencing was applied to naive, central memory and regulatory T cell samples, giving an average of about 3.8 million total reads per sample. Sorted cells were lysed in RLT buffer and RNA was extracted with DNase-treated RNeasy Micro or Mini kits, depending on cell number. To prevent cross-contamination, each cell subset was processed individually, whereas patient and healthy donor samples were processed jointly. The immunoSEQ multiplex PCR was used to amplify TCRB sequences from cDNA, generating 87-bp fragments that spanned the CDR3 region. Sequencing of the amplicons was performed on the Illumina HiSeq platform. Per the authors' processing: Synthetic template baselines were used to correct PCR bias computationally, reads within Hamming distance 2 were collapsed, and singletons that could not be merged were discarded. By aligning reads against IMGT, V, D and J genes, CDR3 length, and insertions or deletions at six rearrangement sites were assigned. Clonotype counts were normalized to sorted cell number within each subset before computing true diversity and Gini coefficients with the tcR R package. The overlap coefficient, calculated on TCRB nucleotide sequences, was used to quantify repertoire sharing. Out-of-frame TCRB sequences from naive cells were analyzed as a proxy for the pre-selection repertoire. TCRdb re-hosts the immuneACCESS table, in-frame sequences only. Its copies lack some clones; in the studies checked, an unresolved V gene accounts for under half of them, and the cause for the rest is not known. The DNA was the basis for D and trimming; V, J and clone size are from that table. The sample records hundreds of thousands of clones, around 14% of which are singletons. Roughly 0.028% of the sample belongs to the ten largest clones.

These data originate in a study of beta chain features in type 1 diabetes (dated by TCRdb to 2016 to 2019). For context, the study as a whole: Patients and healthy donors did not differ in mean age, gender distribution, total cell number or subset yield. In the study, recently diagnosed type 1 diabetes patients and matched healthy donors were compared on the TCRB repertoires of their sorted circulating CD4+ T cell subsets. A total of 100 million to 110 million sorted cells were examined across all samples, and a strong correlation was observed between cell number per subset and RNA yield. Naive and central memory subsets were obtained from all 28 donors, but regulatory and stem cell-like memory subsets were isolated from only 8 patients and roughly 8 healthy donors.

From each donor, a single peripheral blood sample of about 100 mL on average was drawn into heparinised tubes. Naive, central memory, regulatory and stem cell-like memory CD4+ T cells were sorted on a BD FACSAria II using a panel including CD45RO, CCR7, CD25, CD127, CD95 and CD27. A purity above 95% was achieved for all sorted populations. Right away, PBMCs were isolated by Lymphoprep density gradient centrifugation and were stained directly, with no culture step. So that batch effects would be minimized, each experiment stained and sorted samples in pairs, pairing one healthy donor with one patient. Trimming takes 5 bases from V and 3 bases from J, and the germline ends sit 15 bases apart. The CDR1 and CDR2 encoded by the germline V gene are MNHEY and SVGAGI. Counted from cysteine to phenylalanine, this CDR3 has 15 amino acids. Only CDR3 DNA is held: 45 bases, read in frame from base 1. The paper as a whole reports these results and caveats: A moderate but significant shortening of TCRB CDR3 length was observed in type 1 diabetes patients in all four CD4+ subsets. Because the HLA sub-analyses included only small numbers of individuals, any influence of HLA type on TCRB rearrangement was left unresolved. Because cDNA was sequenced instead of genomic DNA, activated cells with high expression could be over-represented, although the groups did not differ in activation or CD3 levels. At VDJ recombination sites, type 1 diabetes patients had fewer insertions and more deleted nucleotides, which implies abnormalities in thymic rearrangement. Shorter templates might be favored by PCR, yet because patient and control samples were amplified and corrected together, any such skew would affect both groups equally. Naive, central memory and regulatory TCRB repertoires appeared to be more similar among patients than among healthy donors.

Sequencing was carried out using naive CD4+ T cells from blood. The cell subset or site label, read with the paper, signifies: true naive CD4+ T cells. The V and J genes are TRBV6-5 and TRBJ2-3; a weak D assignment points to TRBD1 (5 bases agree). This receptor was identified in a middle-aged woman in good health. The sequenced DNA: TGTGCCAGCAGTAGACAGAGACATTTGACAGATACGCAGTATTTT. It encodes CASSRQRHLTDTQYF.